The source of this TCR beta chain is a study of blood T cell repertoires in COVID-19. As for the study in general: Collection of acute and convalescent COVID-19 samples took place in the United States, Italy and Spain. PBMCs, B-cell-depleted T cells, or T cells were the source of the cDNA or gDNA that made up the material.

The method was immunoSEQ multiplex PCR; TCRdb's version includes in-frame clones alone and lacks a portion of them. Of under 35,000 clones in the sample, roughly 90% are singletons; the top ten hold about 6%. The CDR3 contains 15 residues. CDR1 and CDR2 (germline): LGHDT, YNNKEL (reference sequence). Between the trimmed V and J ends, which lost 3 bases and 4 bases, there was a span of 15 bases. Sequences were obtained from peripheral blood. V usage is TRBV3-1 (or the pseudogene TRBV3-2) and J usage is TRBJ1-2, with D possibly being TRBD1 (6 bases). The sequence derives from a human donor in a cohort sampled during active COVID-19. The CDR3 DNA reads TGTGCCAGCAGCCAGCAGACAGGTCCACCCTATGGCTACACCTTC. Translated: CASSQQTGPPYGYTF.